This T cell receptor beta chain was identified during a study of T-cell reconstitution after alpha-beta-depleted transplantation in children. This clonotype was detected only a few times. For TCRbeta, the library was prepared with unique molecular identifiers. TCRdb called the PCR reads again in MiXCR, with one record for every CDR3 protein. The sample contains hundreds of thousands of distinct CDR3 sequences, approximately 9% of which appear only once. The CDR3 covers 13 residues. Germline CDR1 and CDR2: LGHDT and YNNKEL (reference sequence). Trimming pared 0 bases from V and 3 bases from J, leaving 3 bases between.

The chain carries TRBV3-1 and TRBJ1-5, with no clear D. This sequence was found in a human donor who donated a stem cell graft to a child with acute lymphoblastic leukemia. Sequences were derived from PBMCs from the stem cell graft donor, sampled from the stem cell graft. The CDR3: CASSQDNNQPQHF. Written as DNA, the CDR3 is TGTGCCAGCAGCCAAGACAACAATCAGCCCCAGCATTTT.